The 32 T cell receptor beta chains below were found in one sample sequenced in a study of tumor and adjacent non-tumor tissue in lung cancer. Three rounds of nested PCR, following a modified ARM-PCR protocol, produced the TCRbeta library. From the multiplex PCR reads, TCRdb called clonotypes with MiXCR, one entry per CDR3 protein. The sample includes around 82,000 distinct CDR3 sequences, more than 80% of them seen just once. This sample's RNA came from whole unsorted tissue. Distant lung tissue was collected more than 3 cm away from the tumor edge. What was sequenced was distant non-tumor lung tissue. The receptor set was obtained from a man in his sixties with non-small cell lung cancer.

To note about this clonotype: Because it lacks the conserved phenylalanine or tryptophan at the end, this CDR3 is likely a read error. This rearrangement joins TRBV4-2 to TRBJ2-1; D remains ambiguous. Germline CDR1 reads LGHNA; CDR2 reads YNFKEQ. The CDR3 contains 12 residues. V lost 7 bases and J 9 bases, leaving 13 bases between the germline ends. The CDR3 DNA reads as TGTGCCAGCATACCAAATATGATTGAGCAGTTCATC. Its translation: CASIPNMIEQFI.

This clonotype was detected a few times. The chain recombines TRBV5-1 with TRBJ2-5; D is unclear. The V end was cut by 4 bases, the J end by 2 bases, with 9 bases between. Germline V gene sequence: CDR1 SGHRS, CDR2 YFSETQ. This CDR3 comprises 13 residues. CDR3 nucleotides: TGCGCCAGCAGCACCGGACCGCAAGAGACCCAGTACTTC. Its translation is CASSTGPQETQYF.

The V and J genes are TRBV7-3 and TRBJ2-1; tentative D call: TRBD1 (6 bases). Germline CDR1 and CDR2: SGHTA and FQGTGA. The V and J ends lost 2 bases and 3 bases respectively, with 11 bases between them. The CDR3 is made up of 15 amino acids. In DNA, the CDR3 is TGTGCCAGCAGCTTAGGCAGGGGAATCTACAATGAGCAGTTCTTC. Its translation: CASSLGRGIYNEQFF.

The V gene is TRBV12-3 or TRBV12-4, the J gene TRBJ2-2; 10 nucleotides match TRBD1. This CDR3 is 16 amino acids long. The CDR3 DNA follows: TGTGTCACCAGTTGGCCGGGACAGGGGTTCGCCGGGGAGCTGTTTTTT. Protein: CVTSWPGQGFAGELFF.

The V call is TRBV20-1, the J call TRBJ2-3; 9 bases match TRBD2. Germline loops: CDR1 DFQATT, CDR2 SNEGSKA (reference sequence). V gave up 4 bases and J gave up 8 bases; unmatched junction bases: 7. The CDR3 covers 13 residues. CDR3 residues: CSAIVAGVITQYF. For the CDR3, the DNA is TGCAGTGCTATAGTAGCGGGAGTAATTACGCAGTATTTT.

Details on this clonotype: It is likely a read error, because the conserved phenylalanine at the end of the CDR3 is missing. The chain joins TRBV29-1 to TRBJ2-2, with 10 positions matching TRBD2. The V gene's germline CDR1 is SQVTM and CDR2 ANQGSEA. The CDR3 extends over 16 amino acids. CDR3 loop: CSFEAPSGRAPGELFS. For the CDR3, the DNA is TGCAGCTTTGAAGCCCCCAGCGGGAGGGCCCCCGGGGAGCTGTTTTCT.

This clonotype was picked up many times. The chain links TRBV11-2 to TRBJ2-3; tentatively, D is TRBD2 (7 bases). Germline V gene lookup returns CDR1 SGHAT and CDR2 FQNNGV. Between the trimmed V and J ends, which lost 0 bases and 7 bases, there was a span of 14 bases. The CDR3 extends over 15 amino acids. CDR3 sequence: CASSLDRGAQNTQYF. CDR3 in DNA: TGTGCCAGCAGCTTAGACCGGGGGGCCCAAAATACGCAGTATTTT.

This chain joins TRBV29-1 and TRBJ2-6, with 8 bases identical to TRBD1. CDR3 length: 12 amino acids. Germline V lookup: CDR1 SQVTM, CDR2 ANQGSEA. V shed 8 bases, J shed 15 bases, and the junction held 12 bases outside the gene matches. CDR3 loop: CSPGQGQETLTF. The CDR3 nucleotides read TGCAGCCCAGGACAGGGCCAAGAGACCCTGACTTTC.

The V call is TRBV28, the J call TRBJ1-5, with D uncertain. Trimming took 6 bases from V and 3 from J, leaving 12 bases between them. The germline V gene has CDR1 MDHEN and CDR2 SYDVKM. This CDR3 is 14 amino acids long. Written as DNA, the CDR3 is TGTGCCAGCAGCCCCCGACCAGACAATCAGCCCCAGCATTTT. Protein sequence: CASSPRPDNQPQHF. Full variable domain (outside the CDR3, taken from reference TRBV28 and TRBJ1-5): DVKVTQSSRYLVKRTGEKVFLECVQDMDHENMFWYRQDPGLGLRLIYFSYDVKMKEKGDIPEGYSVSREKKERFSLILESASTNQTSMYLCASSPRPDNQPQHFGDGTRLSIL.

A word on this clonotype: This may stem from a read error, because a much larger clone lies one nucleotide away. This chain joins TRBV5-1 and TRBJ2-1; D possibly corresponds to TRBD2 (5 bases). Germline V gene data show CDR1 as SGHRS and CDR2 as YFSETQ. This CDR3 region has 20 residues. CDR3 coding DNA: TGCGCCAGCAGCTTGGGTGGTGGAGGCACCGGTCGAAAGACCTACAATGAGCAGCTCTTC. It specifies CASSLGGGGTGRKTYNEQLF.

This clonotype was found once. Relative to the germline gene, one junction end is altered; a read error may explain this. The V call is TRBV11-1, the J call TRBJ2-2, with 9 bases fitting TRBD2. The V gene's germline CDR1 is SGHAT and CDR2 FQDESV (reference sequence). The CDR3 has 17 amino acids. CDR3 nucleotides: TGTGCCAGCAGCCGGACTAGCGTGGGGGCTAACACCGGGGAGCAGTTTTTT. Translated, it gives CASSRTSVGANTGEQFF.

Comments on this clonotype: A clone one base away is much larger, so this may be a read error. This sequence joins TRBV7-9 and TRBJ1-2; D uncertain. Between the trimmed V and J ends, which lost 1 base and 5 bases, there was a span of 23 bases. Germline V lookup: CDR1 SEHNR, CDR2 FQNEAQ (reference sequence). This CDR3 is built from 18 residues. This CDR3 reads CASSLGERSGGTIYGYTF. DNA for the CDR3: TGTGCCAGCAGCTTAGGGGAACGGTCAGGCGGAACCATTTATGGCTACACCTTC.

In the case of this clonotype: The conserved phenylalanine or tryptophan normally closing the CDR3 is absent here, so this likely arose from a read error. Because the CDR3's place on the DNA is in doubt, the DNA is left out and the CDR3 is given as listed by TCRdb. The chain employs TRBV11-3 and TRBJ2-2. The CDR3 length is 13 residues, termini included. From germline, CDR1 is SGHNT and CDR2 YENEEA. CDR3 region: CASSSDFCGEMFL.

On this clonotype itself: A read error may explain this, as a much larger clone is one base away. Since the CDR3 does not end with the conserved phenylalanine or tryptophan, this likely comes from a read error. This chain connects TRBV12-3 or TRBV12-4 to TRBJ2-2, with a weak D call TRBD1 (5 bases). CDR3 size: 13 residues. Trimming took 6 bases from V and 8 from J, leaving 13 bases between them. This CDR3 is CASRGQGRGELFY. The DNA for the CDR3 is TGTGCCAGCAGGGGTCAGGGTAGAGGGGAGCTGTTTTAT.

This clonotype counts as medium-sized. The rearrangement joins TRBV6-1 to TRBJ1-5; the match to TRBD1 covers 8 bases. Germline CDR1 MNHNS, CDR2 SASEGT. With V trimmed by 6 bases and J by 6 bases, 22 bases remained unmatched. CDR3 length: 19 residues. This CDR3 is CASSAFGPDRGGLGQPQHF. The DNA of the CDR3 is TGTGCCAGCAGCGCCTTCGGGCCCGACAGGGGTGGGTTGGGTCAGCCCCAGCATTTT.

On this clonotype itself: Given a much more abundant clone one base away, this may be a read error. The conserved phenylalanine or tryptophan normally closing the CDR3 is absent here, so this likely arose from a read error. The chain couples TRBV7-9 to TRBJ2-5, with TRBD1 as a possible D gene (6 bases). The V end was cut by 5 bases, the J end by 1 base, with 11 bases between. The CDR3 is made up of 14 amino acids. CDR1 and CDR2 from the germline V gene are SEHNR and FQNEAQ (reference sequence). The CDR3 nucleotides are TGTGCCAGCAGCCCCCAGGGGATCCAAGAGACCCAGTACATC. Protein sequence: CASSPQGIQETQYI.

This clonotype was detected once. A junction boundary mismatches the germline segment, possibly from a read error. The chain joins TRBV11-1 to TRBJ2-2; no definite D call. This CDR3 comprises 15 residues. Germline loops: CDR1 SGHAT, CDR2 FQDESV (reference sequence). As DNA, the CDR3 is TGTGCAAGCAGCTTACGCGCAGAGATCACCGGGGAGCTGTTTTTT. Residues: CASSLRAEITGELFF.

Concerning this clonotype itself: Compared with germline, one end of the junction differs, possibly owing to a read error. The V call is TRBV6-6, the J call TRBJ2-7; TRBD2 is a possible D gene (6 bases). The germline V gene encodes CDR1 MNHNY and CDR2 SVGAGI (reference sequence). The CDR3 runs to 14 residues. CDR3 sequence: CAGSPSERNYKQYF. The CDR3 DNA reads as TGTGCCGGTAGCCCTAGCGAGAGAAACTACAAGCAGTACTTC.

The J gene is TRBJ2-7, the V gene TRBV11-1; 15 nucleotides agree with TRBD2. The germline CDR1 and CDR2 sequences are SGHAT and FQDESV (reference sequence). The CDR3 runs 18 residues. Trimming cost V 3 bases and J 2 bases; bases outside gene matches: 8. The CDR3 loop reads CASSLALGLAGGPYEQYF. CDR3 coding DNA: TGTGCCAGCAGCTTGGCGTTGGGACTAGCGGGGGGCCCCTACGAGCAGTACTTC.

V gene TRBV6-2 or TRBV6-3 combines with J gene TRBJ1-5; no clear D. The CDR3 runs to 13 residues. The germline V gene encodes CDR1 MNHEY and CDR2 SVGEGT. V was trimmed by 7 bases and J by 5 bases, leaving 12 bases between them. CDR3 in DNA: TGTGCCAGCAACTCATACAGAGATCAGCCCCAGCATTTT. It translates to CASNSYRDQPQHF.

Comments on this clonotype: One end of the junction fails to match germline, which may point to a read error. The CDR3 sequence is CSARAHMGGAGELFF. In nucleotides, the CDR3 is TGCAGTGCTAGAGCTCACATGGGGGGAGCCGGTGAGCTGTTTTTT. The V and J genes are TRBV20-1 and TRBJ2-2, with D possibly TRBD2 on 6 matching bases. Germline values: CDR1 DFQATT, CDR2 SNEGSKA (reference sequence). This CDR3 is 15 amino acids long.

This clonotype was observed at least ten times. Written as DNA, the CDR3 is TGTGCCAGCAGCTTACGACAGGGGAATTCGTGGGAGCAGTACTTC. Amino acid sequence: CASSLRQGNSWEQYF. The chain recombines TRBV7-9 with TRBJ2-7; TRBD1 agrees at 8 bases. Germline V CDR1 and CDR2: SEHNR, FQNEAQ (reference sequence). This CDR3 spans 15 amino acids. V dropped 2 bases and J dropped 7; count of bases not matched to a gene: 10.

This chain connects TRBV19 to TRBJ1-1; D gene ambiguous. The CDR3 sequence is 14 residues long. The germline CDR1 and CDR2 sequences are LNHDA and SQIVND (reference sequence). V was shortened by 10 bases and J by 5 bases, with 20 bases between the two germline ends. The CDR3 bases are TGTGCCACGTCTCCAGGACCCTCGGGAACTGAAGCTTTCTTT. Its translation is CATSPGPSGTEAFF.

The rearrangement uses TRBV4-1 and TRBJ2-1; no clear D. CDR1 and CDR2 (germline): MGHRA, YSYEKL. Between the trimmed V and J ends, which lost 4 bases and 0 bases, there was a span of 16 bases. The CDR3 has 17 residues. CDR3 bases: TGCGCCAGCAGCCCCGCATTAGCCCAAAGCTCCTACAATGAGCAGTTCTTC. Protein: CASSPALAQSSYNEQFF.

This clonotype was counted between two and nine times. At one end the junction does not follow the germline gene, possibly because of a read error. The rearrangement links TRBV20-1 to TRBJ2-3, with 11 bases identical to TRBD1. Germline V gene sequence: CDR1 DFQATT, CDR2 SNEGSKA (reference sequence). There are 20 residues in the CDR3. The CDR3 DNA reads TGCAGTGCTAGAGTCAGTAGGGGACAGGGGGTAGGACTCCGCACAGATACGCAATATTTT. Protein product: CSARVSRGQGVGLRTDTQYF.

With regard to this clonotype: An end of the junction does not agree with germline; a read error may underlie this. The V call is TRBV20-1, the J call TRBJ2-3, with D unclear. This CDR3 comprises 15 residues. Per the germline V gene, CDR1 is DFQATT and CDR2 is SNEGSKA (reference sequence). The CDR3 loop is CSAREVGSSTATQYF. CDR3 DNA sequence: TGCAGTGCTAGAGAAGTAGGCAGCTCCACAGCTACGCAGTATTTT.

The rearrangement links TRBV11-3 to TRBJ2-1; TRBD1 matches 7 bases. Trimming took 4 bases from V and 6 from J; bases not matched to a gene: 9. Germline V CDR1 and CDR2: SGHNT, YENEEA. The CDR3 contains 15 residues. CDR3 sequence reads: CASSYVGTEANEQFF. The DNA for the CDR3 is TGTGCCAGCAGCTACGTCGGGACAGAGGCCAATGAGCAGTTCTTC.

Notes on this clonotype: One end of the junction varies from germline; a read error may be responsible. The CDR3 bases are TGCAGTCCTAGATATTACGAGCGGGAGCTGGATACGCAGTATTTT. As protein: CSPRYYERELDTQYF. The chain uses TRBV20-1 and TRBJ2-3; the match to TRBD2 covers 8 bases. The length of the CDR3 is 15 residues. Germline CDR1 DFQATT, CDR2 SNEGSKA (reference sequence).

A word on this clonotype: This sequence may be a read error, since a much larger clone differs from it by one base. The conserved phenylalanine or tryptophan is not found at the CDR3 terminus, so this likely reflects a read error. CDR3 loop: CSGPHPTYNEQFL. The CDR3 bases are TGCAGTGGACCTCACCCAACCTACAATGAGCAGTTCTTA. This chain uses TRBV20-1 with TRBJ2-1; unclear D gene. With 7 bases removed from V and 2 bases from J, the gap between germline ends came to 12 bases. There are 13 residues in the CDR3. Germline V lookup: CDR1 DFQATT, CDR2 SNEGSKA (reference sequence).

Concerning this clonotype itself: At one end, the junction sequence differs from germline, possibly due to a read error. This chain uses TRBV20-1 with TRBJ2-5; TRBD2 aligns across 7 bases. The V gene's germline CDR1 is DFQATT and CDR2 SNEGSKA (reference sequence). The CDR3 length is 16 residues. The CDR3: CSTRDRLAGVQQTQYF. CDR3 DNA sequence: TGCAGTACTAGAGATCGACTAGCCGGTGTTCAACAGACCCAGTACTTC.

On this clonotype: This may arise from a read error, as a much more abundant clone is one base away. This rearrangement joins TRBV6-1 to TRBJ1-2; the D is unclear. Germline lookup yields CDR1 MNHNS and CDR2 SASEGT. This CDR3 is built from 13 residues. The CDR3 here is CASSEERVYGYAF. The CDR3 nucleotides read TGTGCCAGCAGTGAAGAACGTGTCTATGGCTACGCCTTC.

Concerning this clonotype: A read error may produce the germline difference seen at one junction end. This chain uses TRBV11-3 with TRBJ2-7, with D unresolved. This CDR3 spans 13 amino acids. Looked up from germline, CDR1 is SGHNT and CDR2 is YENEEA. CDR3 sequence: CASSLVMWSEQYF. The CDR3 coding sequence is TGTGCCAGCAGCTTAGTTATGTGGAGTGAGCAATACTTC.